The 11 T cell receptor beta chains listed next were all sequenced from one sample in a study of blood T cell repertoires in COVID-19. Measured with immunoSEQ multiplex PCR; TCRdb has only the in-frame clones, and not every one. The data show 300,000 or so clones, roughly 86% seen once. Sequences were obtained from PBMCs or T cells enriched from blood (not recorded which). The receptors here all came from a woman between 50 and 59 years old who had been exposed to COVID-19.

This chain uses TRBV4-1 with TRBJ1-1, with no clear D. Trimming shortened V by 5 bases and J by 0 bases, and 13 bases separated the two germline ends. CDR1 and CDR2 from the germline V gene are MGHRA and YSYEKL. CDR3 size: 15 residues. The chain's CDR3 is CASSALEEVNTEAFF. Here the CDR3 DNA reads TGCGCCAGCAGCGCCTTGGAAGAGGTGAACACTGAAGCTTTCTTT.

On this clone: In the same sample, other DNA sequences code for this CDR3. The CDR3 DNA reads as TGCGCCAGCAGCTTGGACGGGTCCTACGAGCAGTACTTC. Its protein is CASSLDGSYEQYF. V gene TRBV5-1 combines with J gene TRBJ2-7; D is uncertain. The CDR3 totals 13 residues. The V end lost 0 bases, the J end lost 1 base, and 5 bases lay between the germline ends. Germline loops: CDR1 SGHRS, CDR2 YFSETQ.

The J gene is TRBJ1-2, the V gene TRBV11-2; the match to TRBD1 covers 7 bases. The trim removed 0 bases at V and 8 bases at J, leaving 12 bases unmatched. This CDR3 contains 16 residues. The germline gives CDR1 SGHAT, CDR2 FQNNGV. CDR3 sequence: CASSLDLMTGTQGYTF. In nucleotides, the CDR3 is TGTGCCAGCAGCTTAGATTTAATGACAGGGACTCAAGGCTACACCTTC.

The chain is built from TRBV30 and TRBJ2-1; D is uncertain. Looked up from germline, CDR1 is GTSNPN and CDR2 is SVGIG (reference sequence). Trimming stripped 1 base from V and 4 bases from J, with 11 bases between. This CDR3 region has 14 residues. This chain's CDR3 is CAWSGRNHYNEQFF. CDR3 nucleotide sequence: TGTGCCTGGAGTGGCAGGAATCATTACAATGAGCAGTTCTTC.

The gene calls are TRBV28 and TRBJ1-2, with D perhaps matching TRBD1 (5 bases). V was cut by 4 bases and J by 7 bases, with 10 bases left in between. Germline V gives CDR1 MDHEN, CDR2 SYDVKM. The CDR3 consists of 12 residues. The CDR3 DNA is TGTGCCAGCAGTTCAGGGTCTCGTGGCTACACCTTC. It encodes CASSSGSRGYTF.

The chain links TRBV29-1 to TRBJ1-1, with D tentatively TRBD1 (5 bases). Trimming left V 6 bases short and J 3 bases short, with 26 bases between. CDR1 is SQVTM and CDR2 is ANQGSEA in the germline V gene. CDR3 length: 17 residues. CDR3 in amino acids: CSVEHRFGAGLDTEAFF. CDR3 DNA: TGCAGCGTCGAACACCGGTTTGGGGCGGGATTGGACACTGAAGCTTTCTTT.

The chain couples TRBV4-2 to TRBJ2-1; 9 bases are shared with TRBD2. The CDR3 runs 15 residues. CDR1 and CDR2 (germline): LGHNA, YNFKEQ. V lost 8 bases and J lost 6; bases outside the gene matches: 11. CDR3 nucleotides: TGTGCCAGCTCTAATGTAGCGGGGGTCCTCAATGAGCAGTTCTTC. This gives the protein CASSNVAGVLNEQFF.

The V gene is TRBV5-5, the J gene TRBJ2-6, with 7 bases fitting TRBD1. From germline, CDR1 is SGHKS and CDR2 YYEKEE (reference sequence). Trimming removed 0 bases from V and 4 bases from J; junction bases left unmatched: 7. CDR3 size: 17 residues. In DNA, the CDR3 is TGTGCCAGCAGCTTGGGGACAGGTCTACTGGGGGCCAACGTCCTGACTTTC. Amino acids: CASSLGTGLLGANVLTF.

The genes are TRBV30 and TRBJ2-7; D ambiguous. The CDR3 spans 14 residues. Germline values: CDR1 GTSNPN, CDR2 SVGIG (reference sequence). Trimming took 1 base from V and 3 from J, leaving 13 bases between them. In nucleotides, the CDR3 is TGTGCCTGGAGTGCAAACAGACCGGTCTACGAGCAGTACTTC. Its protein is CAWSANRPVYEQYF.

The J gene is TRBJ2-3, the V gene TRBV19; 12 bases fit TRBD2. Germline CDR1 LNHDA, CDR2 SQIVND (reference sequence). This CDR3 has 20 amino acids. The V gene end was trimmed by 7 bases and the J gene end by 6 bases; junction bases not matched to a gene: 23. CDR3 in amino acids: CASKTTKLAGGTLLSDTQYF. The CDR3 DNA follows: TGTGCCAGTAAAACGACGAAACTAGCGGGGGGCACACTACTTTCGGATACGCAGTATTTT.

As regards this clone: Other DNA sequences in the sample encode the same CDR3. The chain links TRBV5-6 to TRBJ1-1, with 10 bases fitting TRBD1. V lost 4 bases, J lost 4 bases, and 4 bases stayed unmatched. Germline values: CDR1 SGHDT, CDR2 YYEEEE. The CDR3 is made up of 14 amino acids. The CDR3 bases are TGTGCCAGCAGCAGGGACAGGGGTGGCACTGAAGCTTTCTTT. This encodes CASSRDRGGTEAFF.